This TCR beta chain was profiled in a study of response to subunit inactivated influenza vaccine. Study-level points and caveats: Every seasonal influenza vaccination brings in few new T cells, the authors suggested.

The CDR3 loop spans 13 amino acids. J gave up 7 bases and V 3 bases, and 2 bases lay outside the gene matches. This clonotype turned up a few times. Its antigen remains unknown. MiXCR, run by TCRdb on the RT-PCR reads, gives a single entry per CDR3 protein. The sample lists 500,000 to 600,000 distinct CDR3 sequences, approximately 15% occurring once. The J gene is TRBJ1-4, the V gene TRBV12-3 or TRBV12-4, with 7 bases identical to TRBD1. This clonotype was obtained from a man between 45 and 60 years old who received an inactivated influenza vaccine. The sequences come from PBMCs from blood, collected 11 to 12 days after vaccination. DNA of the CDR3: TGTGCCAGCAGTTTTGGGGACAGTGAAAAACTGTTTTTT. It specifies CASSFGDSEKLFF.